Each of the 13 T cell receptor beta chains below was sequenced from the same sample in a study of identical twins (dated by TCRdb to the mid-2010s). The library was prepared using 5' RACE. Sequencer: Illumina HiSeq 2000. The raw public reads went through TCRdb reprocessing: fastp at Q25, MiXCR clone calling, in-frame beta chains kept. Each entry is one CDR3 protein sequence, shown with its most common DNA and genes. Recorded for this sample are nearly 900,000 distinct CDR3 sequences; more than 9% of them occurred a single time. The biggest ten clones account for around 1.5% of the sample. The sample was also linked to a second study, of yellow fever vaccine responses in identical twins.

The sample taken for sequencing was PBMCs. Source of these receptors: a woman aged 18-30 years in good health.

The chain is built from TRBV7-6 and TRBJ2-1; TRBD2 matches 14 bases. CDR1 is SGHVS and CDR2 is FNYEAQ in the germline V gene. The CDR3 loop spans 18 amino acids. V dropped 5 bases and J dropped 0; count of bases not matched to a gene: 6. CDR3 nucleotides: TGTGCCAGCAGCCCGGGACTAGCGGGAGTCCCCTCCTACAATGAGCAGTTCTTC. Translated, it gives CASSPGLAGVPSYNEQFF.

The chain couples TRBV20-1 to TRBJ1-4, with D possibly being TRBD1 (5 bases). There are 12 residues in the CDR3. Germline V lookup: CDR1 DFQATT, CDR2 SNEGSKA (reference sequence). V shed 1 base and J shed 7 bases, with 7 bases lying between them. For the CDR3, the DNA is TGCAGTGCTAGAGGACAGAGTGAAAAACTGTTTTTT. Protein sequence: CSARGQSEKLFF.

The chain links TRBV9 to TRBJ2-7; TRBD2 matches 10 bases. Germline lookup yields CDR1 SGDLS and CDR2 YYNGEE. Trimming took 4 bases from V and 2 from J; bases not matched to a gene: 6. The CDR3 is 15 amino acids. The CDR3 nucleotides are TGTGCCAGCAGCCCTACAGCGGGAGGGACCTACGAGCAGTACTTC. This gives the protein CASSPTAGGTYEQYF. Based on the CDR3 plus reference TRBV9 and TRBJ2-7, the full variable domain is DSGVTQTPKHLITATGQRVTLRCSPRSGDLSVYWYQQSLDQGLQFLIQYYNGEERAKGNILERFSAQQFPDLHSELNLSSLELGDSALYFCASSPTAGGTYEQYFGPGTRLTVT.

This rearrangement joins TRBV20-1 to TRBJ2-1; TRBD2 aligns across 12 bases. Unmatched junction bases numbered 7, after V lost 6 bases and J lost 7 bases. Germline CDR1 reads DFQATT; CDR2 reads SNEGSKA (reference sequence). This CDR3 region has 14 residues. This chain's CDR3 is CSAELAGGRNEQFF. DNA of the CDR3: TGCAGTGCGGAGCTAGCGGGGGGGCGGAATGAGCAGTTCTTC.

This clonotype has a handful of counts. The chain links TRBV20-1 to TRBJ2-1, with D uncertain. CDR3 length equals 15 residues. Trimming took off 0 bases at V and 4 bases at J, with 13 bases between the two ends. Germline V gene lookup returns CDR1 DFQATT and CDR2 SNEGSKA (reference sequence). CDR3 coding DNA: TGCAGTGCTAGAGATGTCGTGAAAACTTACAATGAGCAGTTCTTC. Translation gives CSARDVVKTYNEQFF.

This clonotype was observed a few times. The chain carries TRBV5-5 and TRBJ1-6, with a possible D match to TRBD1 (5 bases). The germline V and J ends were trimmed by 2 bases and 0 bases, with 15 bases remaining between them. The CDR3 has 18 amino acids. The germline V gene has CDR1 SGHKS and CDR2 YYEKEE (reference sequence). In nucleotides, the CDR3 is TGTGCCAGCAGCTTTCCGGGCCGGGGGAGCTCCTATAATTCACCCCTCCACTTT. Encoded protein: CASSFPGRGSSYNSPLHF. The variable domain in full, with the rest retrieved from reference TRBV5-5 and TRBJ1-6, is DAGVTQSPTHLIKTRGQQVTLRCSPISGHKSVSWYQQVLGQGPQFIFQYYEKEERGRGNFPDRFSARQFPNYSSELNVNALLLGDSALYLCASSFPGRGSSYNSPLHFGNGTRLTVT.

The rearrangement joins TRBV5-6 to TRBJ2-1, with D possibly matching TRBD1 (5 bases). The CDR3 is 17 amino acids. Looked up from germline, CDR1 is SGHDT and CDR2 is YYEEEE. Trimming shortened V by 0 bases and J by 1 base, and 14 bases separated the two germline ends. The CDR3 DNA is TGTGCCAGCAGCTTGGGTTTGGGGCCAACATCCTACAATGAGCAGTTCTTC. This translates into CASSLGLGPTSYNEQFF.

This clonotype appeared many times. V gene TRBV2 combines with J gene TRBJ1-2, with D possibly matching TRBD1 (5 bases). With 10 bases removed from V and 3 bases from J, the gap between germline ends came to 15 bases. There are 13 residues in the CDR3. From germline, CDR1 is SNHLY and CDR2 FYNNEI. DNA of the CDR3: TGTGCCATGGGACGGGTGTCGGACTATGGCTACACCTTC. Its protein product is CAMGRVSDYGYTF.

The V gene is TRBV7-2, the J gene TRBJ2-1; the match to TRBD2 covers 10 bases. V was pared by 3 bases and J by 4 bases, with 9 bases of the junction left unmatched. This CDR3 contains 17 residues. In germline, CDR1 is SGHTA, CDR2 FQGNSA. The CDR3 is CASSFKSGRARYNEQFF. The DNA of the CDR3 is TGTGCCAGCAGCTTCAAGAGCGGGAGGGCCAGGTACAATGAGCAGTTCTTC.

This clonotype was observed a few times. The chain carries TRBV12-5 and TRBJ2-7, with 8 bases aligning to TRBD2. Germline V gene sequence: CDR1 LGHNT, CDR2 FRNRAP. After removal of 0 bases from V and 5 bases from J, the junction contained 12 bases not matched to a gene. The CDR3 extends over 17 amino acids. CDR3 region: CASGLVHGGTSSDEQYF. CDR3 nucleotide sequence: TGTGCTAGTGGTTTGGTACACGGTGGGACTAGTTCGGACGAGCAGTACTTC. Complete variable domain (other parts from reference TRBV12-5 and TRBJ2-7): DARVTQTPRHKVTEMGQEVTMRCQPILGHNTVFWYRQTMMQGLELLAYFRNRAPLDDSGMPKDRFSAEMPDATLATLKIQPSEPRDSAVYFCASGLVHGGTSSDEQYFGPGTRLTVT.

CDR3 bases: TGCAGTGCTAGAAAACTAGCGGGAGACCCCTACAATGAGCAGTTCTTC. Its protein product is CSARKLAGDPYNEQFF. The chain has TRBV20-1 and TRBJ2-1; 11 nucleotides match TRBD2. V was pared by 2 bases and J by 2 bases, with 5 bases of the junction left unmatched. Looked up from germline, CDR1 is DFQATT and CDR2 is SNEGSKA (reference sequence). The length of the CDR3 is 16 residues.

The sample holds many counts of this clonotype. CDR3 in amino acids: CASSPEQNTGELFF. In DNA, the CDR3 is TGTGCCAGCTCACCAGAACAAAACACCGGGGAGCTGTTTTTT. The V call is TRBV18, the J call TRBJ2-2; unclear D gene. CDR1 and CDR2 (germline): KGHSH, LQKENI. V lost 2 bases to trimming and J lost 2 bases, with 6 bases between them. CDR3 length: 14 residues.

This clonotype was observed a few times. J is TRBJ2-7 and V is TRBV5-5; 13 bases are a match to TRBD2. V trimming: 4 bases; J trimming: 1 base; junction bases outside the gene matches: 5. Germline loops: CDR1 SGHKS, CDR2 YYEKEE (reference sequence). The CDR3 is made up of 16 amino acids. CDR3 sequence (DNA): TGTGCCAGCAGCGAGGGACTAGCGGGACGATCCTACGAGCAGTACTTC. Residues: CASSEGLAGRSYEQYF.